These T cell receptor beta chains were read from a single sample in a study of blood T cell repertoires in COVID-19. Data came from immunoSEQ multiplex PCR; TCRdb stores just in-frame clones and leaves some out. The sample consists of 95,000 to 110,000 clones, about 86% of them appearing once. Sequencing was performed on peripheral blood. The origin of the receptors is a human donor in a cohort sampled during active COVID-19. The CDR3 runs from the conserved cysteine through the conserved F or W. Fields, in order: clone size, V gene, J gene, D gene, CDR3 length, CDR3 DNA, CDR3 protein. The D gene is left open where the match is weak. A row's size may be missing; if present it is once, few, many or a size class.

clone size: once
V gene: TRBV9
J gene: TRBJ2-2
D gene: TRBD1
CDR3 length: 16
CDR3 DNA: TGTGCCAGCAGCGTAGCCCAGGGGGCGAACACCGGGGAGCTGTTTTTT
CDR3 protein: CASSVAQGANTGELFF

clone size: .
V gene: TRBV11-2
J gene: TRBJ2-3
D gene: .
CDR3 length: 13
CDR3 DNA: TGTGCAGGGGGGGGCGTCATTGGAGATACGCAGTATTTT
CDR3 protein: CAGGGVIGDTQYF

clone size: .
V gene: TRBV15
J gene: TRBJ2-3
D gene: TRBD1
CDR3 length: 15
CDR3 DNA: TGTGCCACCAGCAGCCGGGACAGGAACACAGATACGCAGTATTTT
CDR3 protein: CATSSRDRNTDTQYF

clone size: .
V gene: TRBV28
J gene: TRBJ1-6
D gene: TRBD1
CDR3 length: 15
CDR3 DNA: TGTGCCAGCATCGACAACAGGGGGCGCCTTTCACCCCTCCACTTT
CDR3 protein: CASIDNRGRLSPLHF

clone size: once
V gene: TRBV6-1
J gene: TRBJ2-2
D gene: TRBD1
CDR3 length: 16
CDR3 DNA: TGTGCCAGCAGTGAGAACAGGGGGGCGAACACCGGGGAGCTGTTTTTT
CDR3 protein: CASSENRGANTGELFF

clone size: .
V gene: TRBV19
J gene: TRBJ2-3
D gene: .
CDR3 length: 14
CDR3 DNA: TGTGCCAGTAGTATTAGCGAAGCCACAGATACGCAGTATTTT
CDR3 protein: CASSISEATDTQYF

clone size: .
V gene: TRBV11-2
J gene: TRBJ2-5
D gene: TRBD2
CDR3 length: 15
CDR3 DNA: TGTGCCAGCAGCTTAGTGATAGCGGGTGGAGAGACCCAGTACTTC
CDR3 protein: CASSLVIAGGETQYF

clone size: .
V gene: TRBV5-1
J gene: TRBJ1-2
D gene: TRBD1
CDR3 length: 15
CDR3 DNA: TGCGCCAGCAGCTTGAGTGGACAGGCGAACTATGGCTACACCTTC
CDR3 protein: CASSLSGQANYGYTF

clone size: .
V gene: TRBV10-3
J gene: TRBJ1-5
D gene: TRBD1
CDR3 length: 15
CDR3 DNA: TGTGCCACCTCAGGGGGCTCATCGCCCCCTCAGCCCCAGCATTTT
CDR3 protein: CATSGGSSPPQPQHF

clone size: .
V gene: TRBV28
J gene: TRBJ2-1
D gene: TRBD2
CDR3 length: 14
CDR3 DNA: TGTGCCAGCAGGATAGCGGGGGGATACAATGAGCAGTTCTTC
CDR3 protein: CASRIAGGYNEQFF

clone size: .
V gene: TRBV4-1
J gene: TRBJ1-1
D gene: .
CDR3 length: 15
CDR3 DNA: TGCGCCAGCAGCCAAGTCCCAACGACTCTCACTGAAGCTTTCTTT
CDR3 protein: CASSQVPTTLTEAFF

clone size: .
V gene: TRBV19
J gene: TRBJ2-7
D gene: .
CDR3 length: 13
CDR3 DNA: TGTGCCAGTAGTCTGCGGGCCTCATACGAGCAGTACTTC
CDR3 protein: CASSLRASYEQYF

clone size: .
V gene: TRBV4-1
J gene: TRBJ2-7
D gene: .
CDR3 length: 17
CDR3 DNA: TGCGCCAGCAGCCCTGGGGGGGGCCGGGGGCGTAGCTACGAGCAGTACTTC
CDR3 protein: CASSPGGGRGRSYEQYF

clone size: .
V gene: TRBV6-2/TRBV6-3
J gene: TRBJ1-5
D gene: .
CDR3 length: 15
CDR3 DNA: TGTGCCAGCAGTGATACAGGGTTGCCCAATCAGCCCCAGCATTTT
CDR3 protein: CASSDTGLPNQPQHF

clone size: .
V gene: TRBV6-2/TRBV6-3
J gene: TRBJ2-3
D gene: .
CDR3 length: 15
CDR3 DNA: TGTGCCAGCAGTTACTCGATCTCTGCGTTCGATACGCAGTATTTT
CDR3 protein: CASSYSISAFDTQYF

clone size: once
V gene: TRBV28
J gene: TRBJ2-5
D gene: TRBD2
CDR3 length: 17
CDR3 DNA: TGTGCCAGCAGTTCGTTAGGGACTAGCGGTTACCAAGAGACCCAGTACTTC
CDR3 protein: CASSSLGTSGYQETQYF

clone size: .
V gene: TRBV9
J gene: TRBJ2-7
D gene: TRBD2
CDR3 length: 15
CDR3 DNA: TGTGCCAGCAGCGTGCGCGGGAGTTTCCCCCACGAGCAGTACTTC
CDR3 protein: CASSVRGSFPHEQYF

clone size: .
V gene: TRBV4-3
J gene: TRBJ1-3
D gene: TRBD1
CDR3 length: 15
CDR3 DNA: TGCGCCAGCAGCCAAGAACAGGGGTCAATAGACACCATATATTTT
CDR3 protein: CASSQEQGSIDTIYF

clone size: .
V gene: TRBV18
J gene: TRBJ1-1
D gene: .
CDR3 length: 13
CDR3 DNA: TGTGCCAGCTCACAAGAGCTTAACACTGAAGCTTTCTTT
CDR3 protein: CASSQELNTEAFF

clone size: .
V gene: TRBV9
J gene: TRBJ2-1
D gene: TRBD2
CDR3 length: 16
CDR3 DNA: TGTGCCAGCAGCCCCGGGGGGGTGGGCACCTACAATGAGCAGTTCTTC
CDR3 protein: CASSPGGVGTYNEQFF

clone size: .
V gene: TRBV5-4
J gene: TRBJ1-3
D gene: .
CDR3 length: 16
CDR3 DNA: TGTGCCAGCTCCGACACCCCGGGAAACTCTGGAAACACCATATATTTT
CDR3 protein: CASSDTPGNSGNTIYF

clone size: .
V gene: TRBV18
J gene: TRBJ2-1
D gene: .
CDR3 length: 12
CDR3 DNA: TGTGCCAGCTCACCAACAGCCCCCGTGCAGTTCTTC
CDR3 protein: CASSPTAPVQFF

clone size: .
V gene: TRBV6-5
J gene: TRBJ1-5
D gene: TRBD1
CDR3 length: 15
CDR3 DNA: TGTGCCAGCTTGCACAGGGGATGGAGCAATCAGCCCCAGCATTTT
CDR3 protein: CASLHRGWSNQPQHF

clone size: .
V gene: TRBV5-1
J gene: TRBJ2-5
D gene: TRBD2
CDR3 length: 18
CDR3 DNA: TGCGCCAGCAGCTTGGGCGGGACTAGCGGGTACTACCAAGAGACCCAGTACTTC
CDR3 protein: CASSLGGTSGYYQETQYF

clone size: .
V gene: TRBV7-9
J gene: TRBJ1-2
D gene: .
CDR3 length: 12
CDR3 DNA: TGTGCCAGCAGCCCCGAGTTCTATGGCTACACCTTC
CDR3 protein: CASSPEFYGYTF

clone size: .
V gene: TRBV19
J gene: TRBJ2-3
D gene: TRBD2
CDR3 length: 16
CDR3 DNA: TGTGCCAGTAGCAAACCGAGCGGGATAGTACCAGATACGCAGTATTTT
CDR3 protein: CASSKPSGIVPDTQYF

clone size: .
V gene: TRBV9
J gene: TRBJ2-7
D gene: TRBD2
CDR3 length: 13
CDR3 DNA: TGTGCCAGCAGCGTGATAGCGGGTGTCGAGCAGTACTTC
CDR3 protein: CASSVIAGVEQYF

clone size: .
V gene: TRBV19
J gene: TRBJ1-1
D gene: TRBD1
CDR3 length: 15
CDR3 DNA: TGTGCCAGTAGTATTACGGGACAGGCGAACACTGAAGCTTTCTTT
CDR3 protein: CASSITGQANTEAFF

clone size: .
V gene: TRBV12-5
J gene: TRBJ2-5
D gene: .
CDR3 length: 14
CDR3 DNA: TGTGCTAGTGGCCATGGACCGAGCGGAGAGACCCAGTACTTC
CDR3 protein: CASGHGPSGETQYF

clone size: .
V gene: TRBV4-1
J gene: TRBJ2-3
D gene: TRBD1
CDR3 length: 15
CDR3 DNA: TGCGCCAGCAGCCAGACCCCGGGACAGAGGGATACGCAGTATTTT
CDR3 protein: CASSQTPGQRDTQYF

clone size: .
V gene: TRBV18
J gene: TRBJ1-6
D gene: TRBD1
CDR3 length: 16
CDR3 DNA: TGTGCCAGCTCACCCGGTGACGGGACAGCCAATTCACCCCTCCACTTT
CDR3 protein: CASSPGDGTANSPLHF

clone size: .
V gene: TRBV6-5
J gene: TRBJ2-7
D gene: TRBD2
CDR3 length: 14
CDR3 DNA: TGTGCCAGCAGTTCGTCGGGAGGGATTCACGAGCAGTACTTC
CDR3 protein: CASSSSGGIHEQYF

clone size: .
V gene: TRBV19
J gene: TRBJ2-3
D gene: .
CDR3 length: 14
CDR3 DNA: TGTGCCAGTAGTAACACAGAGAGCACAGATACGCAGTATTTT
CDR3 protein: CASSNTESTDTQYF

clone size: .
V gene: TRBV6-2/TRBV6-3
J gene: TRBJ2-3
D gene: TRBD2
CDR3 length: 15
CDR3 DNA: TGTGCCAGCAGTTGGTCGGGAGGACTCACAGATACGCAGTATTTT
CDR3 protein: CASSWSGGLTDTQYF

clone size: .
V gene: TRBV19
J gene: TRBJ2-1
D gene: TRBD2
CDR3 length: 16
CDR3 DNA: TGTGCCAGTAGTCCAAGGACTAGCGGGCGCCCCAATGAGCAGTTCTTC
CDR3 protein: CASSPRTSGRPNEQFF

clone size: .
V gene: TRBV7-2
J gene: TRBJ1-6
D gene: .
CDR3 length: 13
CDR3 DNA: TGTGCCAGCAGCATAGACGAGGGCTTCACCCTCCACTTT
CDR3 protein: CASSIDEGFTLHF

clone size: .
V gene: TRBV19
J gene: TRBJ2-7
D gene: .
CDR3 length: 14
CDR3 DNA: TGTGCCAGTAGCCCAGGCGGAGGGGTATACGAGCAGTACTTC
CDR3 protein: CASSPGGGVYEQYF

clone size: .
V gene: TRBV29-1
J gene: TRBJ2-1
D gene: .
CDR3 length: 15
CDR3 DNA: TGCAGCGTTGTATCATCCGGTAGCTCCTACAATGAGCAGTTCTTC
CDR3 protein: CSVVSSGSSYNEQFF

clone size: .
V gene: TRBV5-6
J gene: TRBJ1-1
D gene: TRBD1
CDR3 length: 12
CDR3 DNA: TGTGCCAGCAGCTTGGTAGGGGGCAAAGCTTTCTTT
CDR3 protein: CASSLVGGKAFF

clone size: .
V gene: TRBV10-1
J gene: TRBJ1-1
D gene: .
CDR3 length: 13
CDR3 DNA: TGCGCCAGCAAGAGCGGGGTGAACACTGAAGCTTTCTTT
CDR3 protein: CASKSGVNTEAFF

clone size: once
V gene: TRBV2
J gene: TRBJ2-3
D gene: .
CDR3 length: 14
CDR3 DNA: TGTGCCAGCAGTGAAGACTCGCTCACAGATACGCAGTATTTT
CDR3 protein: CASSEDSLTDTQYF

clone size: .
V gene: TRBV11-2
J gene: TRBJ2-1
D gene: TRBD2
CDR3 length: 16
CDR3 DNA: TGTGCCAGCGGAATGACTAGCGGCCACTCCTACAATGAGCAGTTCTTC
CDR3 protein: CASGMTSGHSYNEQFF

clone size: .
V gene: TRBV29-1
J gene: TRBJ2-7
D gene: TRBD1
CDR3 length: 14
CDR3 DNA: TGCAGCGCTAGGACAGGGGTCAGCTCCTACGAGCAGTACTTC
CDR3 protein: CSARTGVSSYEQYF

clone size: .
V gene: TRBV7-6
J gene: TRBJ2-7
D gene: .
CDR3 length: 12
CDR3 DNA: TGTGCCAGCAGCTTAGGCGGGTCCGAGCAGTACTTC
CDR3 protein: CASSLGGSEQYF

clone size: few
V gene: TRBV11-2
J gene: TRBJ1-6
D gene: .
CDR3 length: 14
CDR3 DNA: TGTGCCAGCAGCTTTGTACGCGGGAATTCACCCCTCCACTTT
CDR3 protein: CASSFVRGNSPLHF

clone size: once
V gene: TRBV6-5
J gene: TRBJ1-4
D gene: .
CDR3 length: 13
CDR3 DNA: TGTGCCAGCCACTGGCAGGCTAATGAAAAACTGTTTTTT
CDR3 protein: CASHWQANEKLFF

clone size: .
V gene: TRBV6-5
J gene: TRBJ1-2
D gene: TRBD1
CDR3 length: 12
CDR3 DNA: TGTGCCAGCAGGACAGGGGGCTATGGCTACACCTTC
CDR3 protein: CASRTGGYGYTF

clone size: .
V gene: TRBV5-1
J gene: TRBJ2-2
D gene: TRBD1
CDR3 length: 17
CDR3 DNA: TGCGCCAGCACCACCATGGGACAGGGACAAGGGGCCGGGGAGCTGTTTTTT
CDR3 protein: CASTTMGQGQGAGELFF

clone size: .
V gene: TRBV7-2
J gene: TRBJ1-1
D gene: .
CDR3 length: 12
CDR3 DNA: TGTGCCAGCAGCTTATGGGGAGGTGAAGCTTTCTTT
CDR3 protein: CASSLWGGEAFF

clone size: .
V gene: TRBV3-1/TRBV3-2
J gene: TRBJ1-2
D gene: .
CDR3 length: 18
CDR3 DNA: TGTGCCAGCAGCCAGGCAAGGTTACAGGCTACTTCACTCTATGGCTACACCTTC
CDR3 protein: CASSQARLQATSLYGYTF

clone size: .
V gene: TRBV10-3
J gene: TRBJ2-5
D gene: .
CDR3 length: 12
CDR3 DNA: TGTGCCATCAGTGAGGAGGTAGGGACCCAGTACTTC
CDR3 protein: CAISEEVGTQYF

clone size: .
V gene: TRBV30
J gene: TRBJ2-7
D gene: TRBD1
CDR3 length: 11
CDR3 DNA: TGTGCCTGGAACAGGGGGAACGAGCAGTACTTC
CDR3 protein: CAWNRGNEQYF

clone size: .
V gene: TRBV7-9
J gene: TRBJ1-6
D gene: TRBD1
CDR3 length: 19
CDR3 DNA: TGTGCCAGCAGCAATAGGGTGGACAGGTGGAGCTCCTATAATTCACCCCTCCACTTT
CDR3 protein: CASSNRVDRWSSYNSPLHF

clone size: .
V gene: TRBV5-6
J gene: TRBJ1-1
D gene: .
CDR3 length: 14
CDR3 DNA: TGTGCCAGCAGGGAGGGCGGATGGGGCACTGAAGCTTTCTTT
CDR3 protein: CASREGGWGTEAFF

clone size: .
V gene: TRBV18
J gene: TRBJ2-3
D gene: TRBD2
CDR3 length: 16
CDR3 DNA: TGTGCCAGCTCACCGGGACTAGCGGGAGGGCAGTATACGCAGTATTTT
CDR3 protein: CASSPGLAGGQYTQYF